Listed here are 14 T cell receptor beta chains from one sample, sequenced in a study of blood T cell repertoires in COVID-19. Method: immunoSEQ multiplex PCR; TCRdb's copy keeps in-frame clones and lacks some. The table has 190,000 or so clones, approximately 86% seen once. The sequenced material came from peripheral blood. The receptors here all came from a man aged 40-55 years with active or convalescent COVID-19.

This clone occurred a few times. The chain couples TRBV6-5 to TRBJ1-4, with D possibly being TRBD1 (6 bases). In germline, CDR1 is MNHEY, CDR2 SVGAGI. The CDR3 totals 15 residues. V lost 6 bases and J lost 0, with 11 bases in between. The CDR3 sequence: CASSEDSATNEKLFF. As DNA, the CDR3 is TGTGCCAGCAGCGAGGACAGTGCAACTAATGAAAAACTGTTTTTT.

This clone was observed a single time. The chain is built from TRBV5-1 and TRBJ2-1; 9 nucleotides agree with TRBD2. The CDR3 covers 15 residues. Germline CDR1 and CDR2: SGHRS and YFSETQ. The trim removed 1 base at V and 3 bases at J, leaving 2 bases unmatched. The CDR3: CASSLPSGDYNEQFF. The CDR3 nucleotides are TGCGCCAGCAGCTTGCCTAGCGGGGACTACAATGAGCAGTTCTTC.

This chain joins TRBV6-5 and TRBJ1-1; 7 nucleotides align to TRBD1. The CDR3 covers 13 residues. Losses at the gene ends were 0 bases for V and 5 bases for J; bases not matched to a gene: 0. CDR1 and CDR2 from the germline V gene are MNHEY and SVGAGI. The CDR3, as DNA: TGTGCCAGCAGTTACTCACAGGGGACTGAAGCTTTCTTT. It encodes CASSYSQGTEAFF.

The V call is TRBV28, the J call TRBJ1-3; 7 bases are shared with TRBD1. The CDR3 sequence is 13 residues long. Germline CDR1 is MDHEN and CDR2 is SYDVKM. V dropped 7 bases and J dropped 6; count of bases not matched to a gene: 6. CDR3 loop: CASKTGRANTIYF. The CDR3 DNA reads TGTGCCAGCAAGACAGGGAGAGCAAACACCATATATTTT.

This clone has just one count. V is TRBV30 and J is TRBJ1-4, with unresolved D. The germline V gene has CDR1 GTSNPN and CDR2 SVGIG (reference sequence). The CDR3 runs to 12 residues. The V and J ends lost 4 bases and 0 bases respectively, with 3 bases between them. CDR3 protein: CAWTATNEKLFF. In DNA, the CDR3 is TGTGCCTGGACGGCAACTAATGAAAAACTGTTTTTT. The complete variable domain, with remaining parts taken from reference TRBV30 and TRBJ1-4, reads SQTIHQWPATLVQPVGSPLSLECTVEGTSNPNLYWYRQAAGRGLQLLFYSVGIGQISSEVPQNLSASRPQDRQFILSSKKLLLSDSGFYLCAWTATNEKLFFGSGTQLSVL.

CDR3 residues: CASSLDPGGSYEQYF. CDR3 in DNA: TGTGCCAGCAGCTTAGACCCGGGGGGTTCCTACGAGCAGTACTTC. This chain connects TRBV11-3 to TRBJ2-7; the match to TRBD2 covers 7 bases. CDR3 size: 15 residues. Per the germline V gene, CDR1 is SGHNT and CDR2 is YENEEA. The V gene end was trimmed by 0 bases and the J gene end by 1 base; junction bases not matched to a gene: 3. The variable domain in full, completed from reference TRBV11-3 and TRBJ2-7, reads EAGVVQSPRYKIIEKKQPVAFWCNPISGHNTLYWYLQNLGQGPELLIRYENEEAVDDSQLPKDRFSAERLKGVDSTLKIQPAELGDSAVYLCASSLDPGGSYEQYFGPGTRLTVT.

This chain uses TRBV7-6 with TRBJ2-5; 7 bases agree with TRBD1. From germline, CDR1 is SGHVS and CDR2 FNYEAQ. The CDR3 contains 17 residues. With V trimmed by 7 bases and J by 0 bases, 14 bases remained unmatched. The CDR3 DNA reads as TGTGCCAGCACCTCGGTCTGGGACAGTGGGAACCAAGAGACCCAGTACTTC. This sequence encodes CASTSVWDSGNQETQYF.

Only one count was recorded for this clone. This rearrangement joins TRBV7-9 to TRBJ1-1, with 9 bases matching TRBD1. CDR1 SEHNR and CDR2 FQNEAQ come from the germline V gene (reference sequence). The CDR3 has 14 residues. V was pared by 1 base and J by 7 bases, with 4 bases of the junction left unmatched. In DNA, the CDR3 is TGTGCCAGCAGCTTAGGGACAGGGGTTGATGAAGCTTTCTTT. Its translation is CASSLGTGVDEAFF.

This chain links TRBV19 with TRBJ1-1; 7 bases are a match to TRBD1. J was trimmed by 1 base and V by 6 bases; bases with no gene match: 8. CDR3 length: 15 residues. CDR1 and CDR2 (germline): LNHDA, SQIVND (reference sequence). The CDR3 DNA is TGTGCCAGTAGCATGGGACAGAACAGGAACACTGAAGCTTTCTTT. It specifies CASSMGQNRNTEAFF.

The chain has TRBV5-4 and TRBJ1-4; the match to TRBD1 covers 10 bases. V lost 4 bases, J lost 0 bases, and 9 bases stayed unmatched. This CDR3 is built from 18 residues. Germline V gene lookup returns CDR1 SGHNT and CDR2 YYREEE (reference sequence). The CDR3 DNA sequence: TGTGCCAGCAGCCCAGGGACAGGGGCGAGACCAACTAATGAAAAACTGTTTTTT. It specifies CASSPGTGARPTNEKLFF. Using reference TRBV5-4 and TRBJ1-4 for the parts outside the CDR3, the full variable domain is ETGVTQSPTHLIKTRGQQVTLRCSSQSGHNTVSWYQQALGQGPQFIFQYYREEENGRGNFPPRFSGLQFPNYSSELNVNALELDDSALYLCASSPGTGARPTNEKLFFGSGTQLSVL.

V gene TRBV12-1 combines with J gene TRBJ1-1; the tabulated D call, TRBD1, remains unverified against the DNA. TRBV12-1 is deemed a pseudogene. This CDR3 has 16 amino acids. CDR3 coding DNA: TGTGCCAGCAGCTTTGGTCAGGCAGGGGGGAACACTGAAGCTTTCTTT. Translating it yields CASSFGQAGGNTEAFF.

The chain joins TRBV9 to TRBJ2-3, with 7 bases fitting TRBD2. This CDR3 is built from 16 residues. J gave up 1 base and V 0 bases, and 5 bases lay outside the gene matches. CDR1 and CDR2 from the germline V gene are SGDLS and YYNGEE. The CDR3 region has the DNA TGTGCCAGCAGCGTAGTTGGGGGGGGACGCACAGATACGCAGTATTTT. This gives the protein CASSVVGGGRTDTQYF.

In this sample, this clone turned up once. The rearrangement uses TRBV5-3 and TRBJ1-5; 8 nucleotides agree with TRBD1. TRBV5-3 is known as an ORF, though its function is uncertain. This CDR3 is 18 amino acids long. The junction had 12 bases not matched to a gene; V was cut back by 4 bases and J by 0 bases. The CDR3 reads CARSEDRDPPYSNQPQHF. DNA for the CDR3: TGTGCCAGAAGCGAGGACAGGGACCCACCTTATAGCAATCAGCCCCAGCATTTT.

The DNA for the CDR3 is TGTGCCGGAGGGGTGGAGATCGACCATGAGCAGTTCTTC. Translated: CAGGVEIDHEQFF. This chain uses TRBV18 with TRBJ2-1; tentatively, D is TRBD2 (6 bases). Deletions cut 11 bases from V and 8 bases from J, with 19 bases between. The CDR3 length is 13 residues. The germline CDR1 and CDR2 sequences are KGHSH and LQKENI.